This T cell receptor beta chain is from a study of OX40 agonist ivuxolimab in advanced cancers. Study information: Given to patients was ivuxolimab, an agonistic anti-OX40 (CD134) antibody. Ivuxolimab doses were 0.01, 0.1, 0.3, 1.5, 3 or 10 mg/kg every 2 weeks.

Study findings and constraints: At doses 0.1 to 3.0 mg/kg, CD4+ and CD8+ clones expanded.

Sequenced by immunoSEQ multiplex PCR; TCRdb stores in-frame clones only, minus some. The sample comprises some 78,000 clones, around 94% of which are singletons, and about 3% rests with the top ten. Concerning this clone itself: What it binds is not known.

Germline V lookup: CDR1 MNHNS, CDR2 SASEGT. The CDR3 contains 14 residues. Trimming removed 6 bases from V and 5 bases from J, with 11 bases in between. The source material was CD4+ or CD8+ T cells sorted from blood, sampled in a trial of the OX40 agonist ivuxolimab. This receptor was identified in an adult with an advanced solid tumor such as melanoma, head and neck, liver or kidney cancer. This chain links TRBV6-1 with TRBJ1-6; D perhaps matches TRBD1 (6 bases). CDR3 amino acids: CASSRQADNSPLHF. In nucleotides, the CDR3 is TGTGCCAGCAGCCGACAGGCCGATAATTCACCCCTCCACTTT.